This is a list of T cell receptor beta chains from one sample in a study of blood T cell repertoires in COVID-19. Using immunoSEQ multiplex PCR, the repertoire was profiled, and TCRdb retains in-frame clones only, with some absent. Among 300,000 to 500,000 clones listed, approximately 86% were seen once. The sequencing input was PBMCs or T cells enriched from blood (not recorded which). Receptors were obtained from a middle-aged woman with acute COVID-19. The CDR3 runs from the conserved cysteine through the conserved F or W. The order of the fields is D gene, clone size, J gene, V gene, CDR3 DNA, CDR3 protein. D genes are given only for firm matches. The size entry is marked missing in some rows and otherwise reads once, few, many or a size class.

NA NA TRBJ2-7 TRBV6-5 TGTGCCACCGGGGACTTCCCCGGAGGATACGAGCAGTACTTC CATGDFPGGYEQYF
NA NA TRBJ1-1 TRBV30 TGTGCCTGGTCAAGGGGAGGCAGGACTGAAGCTTTCTTT CAWSRGGRTEAFF
NA NA TRBJ1-1 TRBV3-1/TRBV3-2 TGTGCCAGCAGCCAAGTCCCAGGGGAGAGCCCTGAAGCTTTCTTT CASSQVPGESPEAFF
NA NA TRBJ2-5 TRBV12-3/TRBV12-4 TGTGCCAGCACCTCGGGGTGGCAAGAGACCCAGTACTTC CASTSGWQETQYF
NA NA TRBJ1-5 TRBV28 TGTGCCAGCAGTCCCCCTCGCAGGCCCCAGCATTTT CASSPPRRPQHF
TRBD1 NA TRBJ2-2 TRBV24-1 TGTGCCACCAGTGACCATAACAGGGGGCGTTATACCGGGGAGCTGTTTTTT CATSDHNRGRYTGELFF
NA NA TRBJ1-1 TRBV7-9 TGTGCCAGCAGCCCCGGACCCAGGGGAGCTTTCTTT CASSPGPRGAFF
TRBD1 NA TRBJ2-3 TRBV7-8 TGTGCCAGCAGCTTCCAAGACAGGGGGCCCTCCACAGATACGCAGTATTTT CASSFQDRGPSTDTQYF
NA NA TRBJ2-1 TRBV2 TGTGCCAGCTCACTAGGGGGGGGTTACAATGAGCAGTTCTTC CASSLGGGYNEQFF
NA NA TRBJ1-2 TRBV12-5 TGTGCTAGTGTCCAGACCCAGGGAGGCTACACCTTC CASVQTQGGYTF
TRBD2 NA TRBJ2-7 TRBV18 TGTGCCAGCTCAACCCAAGGACTAGCTAATCCCTACGAGCAGTACTTC CASSTQGLANPYEQYF
TRBD1 NA TRBJ2-5 TRBV11-2 TGTGCCAGCAGCTTCACGACAGGGGTGGAGACCCAGTACTTC CASSFTTGVETQYF
TRBD1 NA TRBJ1-1 TRBV6-5 TGTGCCAGCAGTTTACTGACAGGGGGGAACACTGAAGCTTTCTTT CASSLLTGGNTEAFF
NA NA TRBJ1-2 TRBV18 TGTGCCAGCTCACCCGTCGAGGACTATGGCTACACCTTC CASSPVEDYGYTF
TRBD1 few TRBJ1-2 TRBV3-1/TRBV3-2 TGTGCCAGCGGCCGGGACAGCGCATTC CASGRDSAF
TRBD1 NA TRBJ1-4 TRBV5-5 TGTGCCAGCAGCTCAACGGGACAGGGGCGAAAACTGTTTTTT CASSSTGQGRKLFF
TRBD1 NA TRBJ2-2 TRBV5-6 TGTGCCAGTCCCCGGGACAGGACGAACACCGGGGAGCTGTTTTTT CASPRDRTNTGELFF
NA NA TRBJ1-2 TRBV5-8 TGTGCCAGCAGCTTGGGTACATACGGCTACACCTTC CASSLGTYGYTF
NA NA TRBJ1-1 TRBV19 TGTGCCAGTAGTATGGGCAGAGAGAACACTGAAGCTTTCTTT CASSMGRENTEAFF
TRBD2 NA TRBJ2-5 TRBV2 TGTGCCAGCAGTGTTTTACTAGCGGGGGAGACCCAGTACTTC CASSVLLAGETQYF
NA NA TRBJ2-5 TRBV9 TGTGCCAGCAGCGTTGGGGCCCTTTTAGAGACCCAGTACTTC CASSVGALLETQYF
NA NA TRBJ2-7 TRBV5-6 TGTGCCAGCAGCTTGTCCAGTTCCTACGAGCAGTACTTC CASSLSSSYEQYF
NA NA TRBJ2-3 TRBV28 TGTGCCAGCAGTTACAACACAGATACGCAGTATTTT CASSYNTDTQYF
TRBD1 NA TRBJ2-7 TRBV5-1 TGCGCCAGCAGCCTACAGGGGGGTGGGGACGAGCAGTACTTC CASSLQGGGDEQYF
NA NA TRBJ2-7 TRBV6-5 TGTGCCAGCAGTTACGTCCAGGGTGGCCCCTACGAGCAGTACTTC CASSYVQGGPYEQYF
NA NA TRBJ1-6 TRBV2 TGTGCCAGCAGTGGATCAGGGCATTCACCCCTCCACTTT CASSGSGHSPLHF
NA NA TRBJ1-1 TRBV14 TGTGCCAGCAGCCAAGGGAGAGGAGTCACTGAAGCTTTCTTT CASSQGRGVTEAFF
NA NA TRBJ1-5 TRBV5-1 TGCGCCAGCAGCTTTGGGCCCGATCAGCCCCAGCATTTT CASSFGPDQPQHF
TRBD1 NA TRBJ2-2 TRBV6-5 TGTGCCAGCAGATACTCCGGGACAGGGGATACCGGGGAGCTGTTTTTT CASRYSGTGDTGELFF
NA NA TRBJ1-2 TRBV29-1 TGCAGCGAGGAAGGGGTACATGGCTACACCTTC CSEEGVHGYTF
TRBD1 NA TRBJ1-3 TRBV2 TGTGCCAGCAGTGAATTCGCGGGACAGGAGAAAAACACCATATATTTT CASSEFAGQEKNTIYF